This TCR beta chain was identified during a study of blood T cell repertoires in COVID-19. In the study overall: Specimens from acute and convalescent COVID-19 originated in the United States, Italy and Spain. PBMCs, B-cell-depleted T cells, or T cells provided the cDNA or gDNA that made up the material.

As handled by the study authors: Reference gene primer amplification gave nucleated cell count estimates. Libraries were prepared by immunoSEQ multiplex PCR; TCRdb keeps only in-frame clonotypes and omits some of them. The V and J calls and clone size come from that table; D and trimming were worked out from the DNA. The top ten clones hold 10% to 11% of a sample with 80,000 or so clones, about 88% of them seen once. This CDR3 contains 16 residues. Germline CDR1 is SGHTA and CDR2 is FQGTGA. Trimming pared 5 bases from V and 1 base from J, leaving 14 bases between. Patients at the Seattle site were enrolled during active infection and followed longitudinally.

Input material: peripheral blood. The clonotype originates from a man in his fifties or sixties with COVID-19, enrolled during active disease. The chain carries TRBV7-3 and TRBJ2-2, with D uncertain. CDR3 in DNA: TGTGCCAGCAGCACAAACGGCAGGATGAACACCGGGGAGCTGTTTTTT. Its translation is CASSTNGRMNTGELFF.